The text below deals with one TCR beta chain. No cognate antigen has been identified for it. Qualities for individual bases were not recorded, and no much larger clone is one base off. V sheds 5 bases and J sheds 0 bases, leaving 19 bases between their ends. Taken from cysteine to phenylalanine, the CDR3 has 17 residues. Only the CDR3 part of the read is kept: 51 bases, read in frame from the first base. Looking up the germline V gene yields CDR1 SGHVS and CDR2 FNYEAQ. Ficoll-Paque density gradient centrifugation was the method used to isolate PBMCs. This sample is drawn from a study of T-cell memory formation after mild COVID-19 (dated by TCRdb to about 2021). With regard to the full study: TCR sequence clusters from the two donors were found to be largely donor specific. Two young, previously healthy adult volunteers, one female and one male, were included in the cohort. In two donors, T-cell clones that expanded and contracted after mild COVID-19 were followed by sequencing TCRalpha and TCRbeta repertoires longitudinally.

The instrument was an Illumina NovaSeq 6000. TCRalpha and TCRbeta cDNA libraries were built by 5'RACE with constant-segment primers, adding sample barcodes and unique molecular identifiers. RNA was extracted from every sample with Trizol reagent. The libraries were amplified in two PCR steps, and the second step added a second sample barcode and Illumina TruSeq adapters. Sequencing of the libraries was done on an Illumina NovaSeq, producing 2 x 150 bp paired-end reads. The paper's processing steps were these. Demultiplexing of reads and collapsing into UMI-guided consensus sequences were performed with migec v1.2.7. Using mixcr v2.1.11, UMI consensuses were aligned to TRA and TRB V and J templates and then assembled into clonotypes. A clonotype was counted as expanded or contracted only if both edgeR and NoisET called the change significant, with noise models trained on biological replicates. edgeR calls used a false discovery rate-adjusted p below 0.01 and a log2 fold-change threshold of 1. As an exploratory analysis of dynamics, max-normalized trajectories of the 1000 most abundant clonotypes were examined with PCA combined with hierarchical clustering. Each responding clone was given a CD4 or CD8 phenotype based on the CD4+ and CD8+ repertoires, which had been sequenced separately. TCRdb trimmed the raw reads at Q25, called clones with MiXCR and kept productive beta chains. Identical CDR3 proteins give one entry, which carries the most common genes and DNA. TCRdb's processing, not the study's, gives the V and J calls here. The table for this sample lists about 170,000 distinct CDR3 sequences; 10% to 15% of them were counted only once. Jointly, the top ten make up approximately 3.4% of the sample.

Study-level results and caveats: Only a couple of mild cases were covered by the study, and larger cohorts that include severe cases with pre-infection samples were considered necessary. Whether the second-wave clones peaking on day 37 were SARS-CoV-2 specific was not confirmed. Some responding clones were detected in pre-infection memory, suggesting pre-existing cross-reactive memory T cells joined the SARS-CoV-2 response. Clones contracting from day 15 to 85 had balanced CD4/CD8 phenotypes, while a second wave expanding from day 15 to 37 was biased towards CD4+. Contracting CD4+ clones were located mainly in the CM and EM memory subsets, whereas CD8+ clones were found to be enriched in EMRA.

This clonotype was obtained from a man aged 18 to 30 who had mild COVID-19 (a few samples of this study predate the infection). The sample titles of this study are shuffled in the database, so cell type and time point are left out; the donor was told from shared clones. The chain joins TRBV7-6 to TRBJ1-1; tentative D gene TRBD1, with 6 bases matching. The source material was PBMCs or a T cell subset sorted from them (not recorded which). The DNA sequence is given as TGTGCCAGCAGCCCTGAGACAGGACCTTTTATGAACACTGAAGCTTTCTTT. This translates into CASSPETGPFMNTEAFF.